The next 19 T cell receptor beta chains were all read from a single sample in a study of identical twins. TCRdb ran MiXCR on the 5' RACE reads and lists one entry per CDR3 protein. Seen here are hundreds of thousands of distinct CDR3 sequences, around 6% observed once, and the top ten hold about 1.8%. Sequences were obtained from naive T cells sorted from blood. The receptors come from a man aged 18 to 30 in good health.

This chain uses TRBV11-3 with TRBJ2-4; tentative D call: TRBD2 (6 bases). Trimming took 5 bases from V and 5 from J, leaving 13 bases between them. The CDR3 contains 14 residues. In germline, CDR1 is SGHNT, CDR2 YENEEA. CDR3 bases: TGTGCCAGCAGCCTCTCAGCGGGTGAAAACATTCAGTACTTC. This encodes CASSLSAGENIQYF.

This clonotype was observed at least ten times. The chain couples TRBV5-4 to TRBJ2-1; D gene unclear. The CDR3 extends over 14 amino acids. The germline CDR1 and CDR2 sequences are SGHNT and YYREEE (reference sequence). With 5 bases removed from V and 6 bases from J, the gap between germline ends came to 15 bases. In DNA form, the CDR3 reads TGTGCCAGCAGTTTCACTATCCCTCCCAATGAGCAGTTCTTC. Protein product: CASSFTIPPNEQFF.

This clonotype occurred many times. The chain recombines TRBV15 with TRBJ2-2; 8 nucleotides match TRBD1. CDR3 length: 16 residues. Per germline, CDR1 LNHNV and CDR2 YYDKDF (reference sequence). J lost 5 bases, V lost 1 base, and 6 bases had no gene match. For the CDR3, the DNA is TGTGCCACCAGCAGAGGACAGGGGCTAGGGACCGGGGAGCTGTTTTTT. It is translated as CATSRGQGLGTGELFF.

This chain uses TRBV4-3 with TRBJ2-1; D perhaps matches TRBD1 (5 bases). V lost 1 base to trimming and J lost 8 bases, with 12 bases between them. From germline, CDR1 is LGHNA and CDR2 YSLEER. The CDR3 runs to 14 residues. The CDR3 coding sequence is TGCGCCAGCAGCCAAGTGCCGAAGGGGCATGAGCAGTTCTTC. Translation: CASSQVPKGHEQFF.

Many counts were recorded for this clonotype. The chain couples TRBV3-1 to TRBJ2-5; the match to TRBD2 covers 12 bases. This CDR3 has 16 residues. The junction had 6 bases not matched to a gene; V was cut back by 5 bases and J by 2 bases. Germline CDR1 reads LGHDT; CDR2 reads YNNKEL (reference sequence). The CDR3 loop is CASSKRLAGVQETQYF. The DNA of the CDR3 is TGTGCCAGCAGCAAACGACTAGCGGGAGTACAAGAGACCCAGTACTTC.

The chain has TRBV12-3 or TRBV12-4 and TRBJ1-3, with 8 bases fitting TRBD1. Trimming took 0 bases from V and 9 from J; bases not matched to a gene: 4. This CDR3 comprises 14 residues. The CDR3 protein is CASSLARGQGTIYF. The CDR3 DNA is TGTGCCAGCAGTTTAGCCAGGGGGCAAGGCACCATATATTTT.

This clonotype occurred many times. The chain recombines TRBV28 with TRBJ2-7; the D is unclear. The CDR3 sequence is 13 residues long. Germline V gene lookup returns CDR1 MDHEN and CDR2 SYDVKM. V was cut by 4 bases and J by 3 bases, with 10 bases left in between. CDR3: CASSSEQSYEQYF. The CDR3 DNA is TGTGCCAGCAGTTCCGAACAAAGCTACGAGCAGTACTTC. The variable domain in full, completed from reference TRBV28 and TRBJ2-7, reads DVKVTQSSRYLVKRTGEKVFLECVQDMDHENMFWYRQDPGLGLRLIYFSYDVKMKEKGDIPEGYSVSREKKERFSLILESASTNQTSMYLCASSSEQSYEQYFGPGTRLTVT.

This chain joins TRBV27 and TRBJ2-3; TRBD2 aligns across 13 bases. V shed 3 bases, J shed 6 bases, and the junction held 12 bases outside the gene matches. CDR1 and CDR2 from the germline V gene are MNHEY and SMNVEV (reference sequence). CDR3 size: 18 residues. CDR3 in DNA: TGTGCCAGCAGTTTGTGGACTAGCGGGAGTGGGGCTGTGGATACGCAGTATTTT. It specifies CASSLWTSGSGAVDTQYF.

This clonotype was found many times. CDR3 nucleotides: TGCAGTATCAACGAGGGATCAGATACGCAGTATTTT. Translated, it gives CSINEGSDTQYF. This chain uses TRBV29-1 with TRBJ2-3; weak D call: TRBD2 (5 bases). The CDR3 covers 12 residues. Germline V gene sequence: CDR1 SQVTM, CDR2 ANQGSEA.

The table lists this clonotype with many counts. The chain recombines TRBV28 with TRBJ2-3; the match to TRBD2 covers 10 bases. The germline V gene has CDR1 MDHEN and CDR2 SYDVKM. The V segment lost 8 bases and the J segment 1 base; nucleotides outside the gene matches: 3. The CDR3 contains 14 residues. DNA for the CDR3: TGTGCCAGCGAGACTAGCGGGCGCACAGATACGCAGTATTTT. It translates to CASETSGRTDTQYF.

Only a few counts were recorded for this clonotype. The gene calls are TRBV7-6 and TRBJ2-7; 11 bases map to TRBD1. Looked up from germline, CDR1 is SGHVS and CDR2 is FNYEAQ. The CDR3 sequence is 14 residues long. Losses at the gene ends were 4 bases for V and 6 bases for J; bases not matched to a gene: 5. Here the CDR3 reads CASSYGQGASEQYF. The CDR3 coding sequence is TGTGCCAGCAGCTACGGACAGGGGGCCAGCGAGCAGTACTTC.

This clonotype was seen repeatedly, ten times or more. The V and J genes are TRBV11-2 and TRBJ2-3; 14 bases are shared with TRBD2. Looked up from germline, CDR1 is SGHAT and CDR2 is FQNNGV. This CDR3 has 15 amino acids. The junction had 3 bases not matched to a gene; V was cut back by 4 bases and J by 6 bases. In nucleotides, the CDR3 is TGTGCCAGCAGCTCGGGACTAGCGGGAGCGGATACGCAGTATTTT. It translates to CASSSGLAGADTQYF.

In its sample, this clonotype was seen many times. V gene TRBV12-3 or TRBV12-4 combines with J gene TRBJ2-7, with 8 bases fitting TRBD2. The V segment lost 7 bases and the J segment 2 bases; nucleotides outside the gene matches: 4. This CDR3 has 13 residues. The CDR3, as DNA: TGTGCCAGCAACGTAGCGGGGCCCTACGAGCAGTACTTC. This gives the protein CASNVAGPYEQYF.

This rearrangement joins TRBV30 to TRBJ1-1, with 10 bases fitting TRBD1. Germline V gene lookup returns CDR1 GTSNPN and CDR2 SVGIG (reference sequence). The CDR3 length is 15 residues. V gave up 4 bases and J gave up 4 bases; unmatched junction bases: 9. CDR3 DNA: TGTGCCTGGACCCCCGAGGACAGGGGGTTCACTGAAGCTTTCTTT. Its protein product is CAWTPEDRGFTEAFF.

This clonotype was seen ten or more times. This chain joins TRBV6-1 and TRBJ1-1; 11 nucleotides line up with TRBD1. The V segment lost 8 bases and the J segment 5 bases; nucleotides outside the gene matches: 13. Germline-derived CDR1 and CDR2 are MNHNS and SASEGT. The CDR3 is 16 amino acids. CDR3 sequence (DNA): TGTGCCAGCTCAGGACAGGGGGCGAGAAGGTTAACTGAAGCTTTCTTT. It translates to CASSGQGARRLTEAFF.

This clonotype was recorded at least ten times. V is TRBV2 and J is TRBJ2-3, with D uncertain. The germline gives CDR1 SNHLY, CDR2 FYNNEI. The CDR3 spans 13 residues. Between the trimmed V and J ends, which lost 7 bases and 1 base, there was a span of 9 bases. Written as DNA, the CDR3 is TGTGCCAGCACCGGGCGACGCACAGATACGCAGTATTTT. Encoded protein: CASTGRRTDTQYF.

This clonotype was counted only a few times. The rearrangement joins TRBV7-8 to TRBJ2-3; 8 bases fit TRBD2. The CDR3 extends over 18 amino acids. Germline assignment: CDR1 SGHVS and CDR2 FQNEAQ. V was pared by 5 bases and J by 0 bases, with 13 bases of the junction left unmatched. The CDR3 nucleotides are TGTGCCAGCAGCCCAGAGGCGGGGGGCTTCCTGAGCACAGATACGCAGTATTTT. Amino acid sequence: CASSPEAGGFLSTDTQYF.

V gene TRBV5-1 combines with J gene TRBJ2-7, with TRBD2 as a possible D gene (5 bases). Per the germline V gene, CDR1 is SGHRS and CDR2 is YFSETQ. The germline V and J ends were trimmed by 4 bases and 6 bases, with 26 bases remaining between them. The CDR3 runs 17 residues. In nucleotides, the CDR3 is TGCGCCAGCAGCGGACGGGATCCAATCCCCTACTACTGCGAGCAGTACGTC. Translated, it gives CASSGRDPIPYYCEQYV.

There are many counts of this clonotype. The chain combines TRBV6-5 with TRBJ2-1; 7 bases are a match to TRBD1. This CDR3 is 17 amino acids long. Germline V gives CDR1 MNHEY, CDR2 SVGAGI. V shed 2 bases and J 1 base; nucleotides not matched to a gene: 8. In DNA, the CDR3 is TGTGCCAGCAGTTACCAAGGCGACAGGGTGTCCTACAATGAGCAGTTCTTC. Translated: CASSYQGDRVSYNEQFF.